Detailed here is one T cell receptor beta chain. Its antigen is not identified. The data belong to a study of shared clonotypes between healthy human individuals. The CDR3 contains 12 residues. In germline, CDR1 is SQVTM, CDR2 ANQGSEA. Study conclusions and caveats: Enrolling few donors narrowed the genetic and exposure-history diversity that was represented.

Using immunoSEQ multiplex PCR, the repertoire was profiled, and TCRdb retains in-frame clones only, with some absent. The sample comprises approximately 500,000 clones, around 96% of which are singletons, and roughly 0.06% rests with the top ten. Healthy adults negative for HIV, lacking recent acute infections or vaccinations, served as donors. The sample consisted of naive CD4+ T cells sorted from blood. Subset here: CD45RA+ positively selected. V and J are TRBV29-1 and TRBJ1-1, with a weak D call TRBD1 (5 bases). The receptor's source is a woman aged 25 to 39 in good health. Here the CDR3 reads CLTRDPNTEAFF. The CDR3 DNA reads TGCCTTACTCGGGACCCGAACACTGAAGCTTTCTTT. Full variable domain (outside the CDR3, taken from reference TRBV29-1 and TRBJ1-1): SAVISQKPSRDICQRGTSLTIQCQVDSQVTMMFWYRQQPGQSLTLIATANQGSEATYESGFVIDKFPISRPNLTFSTLTVSNMSPEDSSIYLCLTRDPNTEAFFGQGTRLTVV.